Listed below are T cell receptor beta chains from one sample, sequenced in a study of T cell repertoires in cytomegalovirus infection. TCRdb passed the reads through MiXCR, listing each CDR3 protein once. This table has 150,000 to 200,000 distinct CDR3 sequences, 8% to 10% appearing once. Material: PBMCs. Receptors were obtained from a human donor in good health (CMV status not recorded). Some clones in this sample may be carry-over from other donors' samples. Both conserved end residues are part of each CDR3. The order of the fields is CDR3 protein, CDR3 DNA, D gene, V gene, clone size, J gene. A D gene is named only where the DNA matches it firmly. Clone size, where shown, is once, few, many, or a class for clones that have expanded.

CASSLTGANEQFF,TGTGCCAGCAGCTTAACAGGCGCCAATGAGCAGTTCTTC,NA,TRBV7-3,many,TRBJ2-1
CASTQRWGNTEAFF,TGTGCCAGCACCCAGAGGTGGGGGAACACTGAAGCTTTCTTT,NA,TRBV7-2,NA,TRBJ1-1
CAISVNGPETQYF,TGTGCCATCAGTGTTAACGGTCCAGAGACCCAGTACTTC,NA,TRBV10-3,many,TRBJ2-5
CASGSPRDAYEPQHF,TGCGCCAGCGGCTCACCCCGGGACGCTTACGAGCCCCAGCATTTT,NA,TRBV23-1,NA,TRBJ1-5
CASSQDLVTEAFF,TGCGCCAGCAGCCAAGATTTGGTCACTGAAGCTTTCTTT,NA,TRBV4-3,few,TRBJ1-1
CASSSGTDTDTQYF,TGTGCCAGCAGCAGCGGGACCGACACAGATACGCAGTATTTT,TRBD2,TRBV7-2,many,TRBJ2-3
CASSPRQGGSYEQYF,TGTGCCAGCAGCCCTAGACAGGGGGGCTCCTACGAGCAGTACTTC,TRBD1,TRBV11-2,many,TRBJ2-7
CASSPTSGGNNEQFF,TGTGCCAGCAGTCCAACTAGCGGGGGGAACAATGAGCAGTTCTTC,TRBD2,TRBV7-2,many,TRBJ2-1
CASSPLGSYNEQFF,TGTGCCAGTAGTCCCCTCGGATCCTACAATGAGCAGTTCTTC,NA,TRBV19,few,TRBJ2-1
CASSSRAGTGSTDTQYF,TGTGCCAGCAGCTCCCGAGCCGGGACAGGGAGTACAGATACGCAGTATTTT,TRBD1,TRBV11-2,many,TRBJ2-3
CASRLRVGGSYNEQFF,TGTGCCAGCAGACTTAGGGTGGGAGGGTCCTACAATGAGCAGTTCTTC,TRBD2,TRBV6-1,many,TRBJ2-1
CASSHTAGHTSSYEQYF,TGTGCCAGCAGCCATACGGCGGGACATACTAGCTCCTACGAGCAGTACTTC,NA,TRBV6-2/TRBV6-3,many,TRBJ2-7
CSVAAGSMEPQHF,TGCAGCGTTGCAGCAGGTAGCATGGAGCCCCAGCATTTT,NA,TRBV29-1,NA,TRBJ1-5
CASSSAFVYTGELFF,TGTGCCAGCAGTTCCGCATTCGTGTACACCGGGGAGCTGTTTTTT,NA,TRBV28,few,TRBJ2-2
CASSITGQGGNQPQHF,TGTGCCAGTAGTATAACGGGACAGGGGGGCAATCAGCCCCAGCATTTT,TRBD1,TRBV19,NA,TRBJ1-5
CASSWIAGGPVGEEETQYF,TGTGCCAGCAGTTGGATAGCGGGAGGGCCAGTGGGAGAAGAAGAGACCCAGTACTTC,TRBD2,TRBV6-2/TRBV6-3,many,TRBJ2-5
CASSLGLRNPYGYTF,TGTGCCAGCAGCTTAGGCCTCAGGAACCCCTATGGCTACACCTTC,NA,TRBV7-6,NA,TRBJ1-2
CASSTETGIHEQYF,TGTGCCAGCAGCACCGAGACAGGGATCCACGAGCAGTACTTC,TRBD1,TRBV7-6,NA,TRBJ2-7
CASRDLKQGENRGYTF,TGTGCCAGTAGAGATTTAAAACAGGGCGAGAACCGTGGCTACACCTTC,NA,TRBV19,few,TRBJ1-2
CASSRTSGGFYNEQFF,TGTGCCAGCAGCCGGACTAGCGGGGGGTTCTACAATGAGCAGTTCTTC,TRBD2,TRBV14,many,TRBJ2-1
CSADPRDRVHETQYF,TGCAGTGCTGACCCCCGGGACAGGGTTCATGAGACCCAGTACTTC,TRBD1,TRBV20-1,few,TRBJ2-5
CAISAGQGGTNEKLFF,TGTGCCATCAGTGCGGGACAGGGAGGGACTAATGAAAAACTGTTTTTT,TRBD1,TRBV10-3,NA,TRBJ1-4
CASSPPGGENGYTF,TGTGCCAGCAGTCCCCCAGGGGGAGAGAATGGCTACACCTTC,TRBD1,TRBV28,few,TRBJ1-2
CASSLGTASYEQYF,TGTGCCAGCAGCTTAGGGACAGCTAGCTACGAGCAGTACTTC,NA,TRBV7-2,many,TRBJ2-7